This TCR beta chain emerged from a study of blood T cell repertoires in COVID-19. Across the whole study: Some COVID-19 samples were acute and others convalescent; all came from the United States, Italy and Spain. T cells, B-cell-depleted T cells, or PBMCs provided the cDNA or gDNA that served as material.

Per the study methods: Reference gene primer amplification gave estimated nucleated cell counts. Produced via immunoSEQ multiplex PCR; TCRdb's table is partial and in-frame only. The DNA was the basis for D and trimming; V, J and clone size are from that table. The table shows nearly 90,000 clones, with approximately 88% occurring only once. The V end lost 0 bases, the J end lost 0 bases, and 6 bases lay between the germline ends. Germline loops: CDR1 KGHSH, CDR2 LQKENI. The CDR3 loop spans 14 amino acids. Specimen: peripheral blood. The source of this sequence is a man in his 60s with acute or convalescent COVID-19. The chain links TRBV18 to TRBJ2-7; the D is unclear. CDR3 amino acids: CASSPPQVSYEQYF. DNA of the CDR3: TGTGCCAGCTCACCACCTCAGGTCTCCTACGAGCAGTACTTC.